This T cell receptor beta chain comes out of a study of metastatic and nonmetastatic thyroid tumors (TCRdb year 2020). Study-wide context: Repertoires from peripheral blood and from tumor or nodule tissue samples of malignant and benign thyroid patients were compared. Broader findings and caveats from the paper: In both blood and tumor samples, malignant tumors were reported to have significantly higher TCR beta diversity than benign nodules.

The germline V gene yields MDHEN for CDR1 and SYDVKM for CDR2. The cysteine opens and the phenylalanine closes a CDR3 of 15 amino acids. CDR3 DNA is the only sequence kept; it has 45 bases, read in frame from the first base. No treatment had been received by any patient before thyroid surgery. Using T-cell receptor beta sequencing, the study looked back at clinical samples from patients collected from the early 2010s to the late 2010s. A word on this clone: Its antigen remains undetermined. Relative to the germline gene, one junction end is altered; a read error may explain this.

Library generation was performed with PCR. Sequencing was carried out with an Illumina HiSeq 4000. High-throughput sequencing was used to profile the TCR beta-chain CDR3 region of each patient. As for how the authors treated the data: CDR3 differences across clinicopathological groups were used to build a classifier for discriminating distant-metastatic papillary thyroid cancer patients. The Shannon index was used to measure repertoire diversity, and the Morisita-Horn index was used to measure how similar tumor and blood repertoires were. TCRdb itself trimmed the public reads at Q25 with fastp, ran MiXCR and retained productive beta chains. TCRdb assigned the V and J calls; the authors' analysis was not used. For this sample there are approximately 35,000 clones; approximately 16% appear just once. 19% of the sample lies in the top ten.

Rearrangement joined TRBV28 to TRBJ1-5; TRBD1 aligns with 7 central bases. This clonotype was obtained from a male donor with papillary thyroid cancer or a benign thyroid nodule (not recorded which). Some clones in this sample may be carry-over from other donors' samples. Sequenced sample: blood. This receptor carries the CDR3 CASQGVFIGNQPQHF. The base sequence is TGTGCCAGCCAGGGGGTGTTCATTGGCAATCAGCCTCAGCATTTT.